This TCR beta chain is drawn from a study of T cells in women clearing cervical HPV infection. Profiled with immunoSEQ multiplex PCR; TCRdb holds only in-frame clones, not every one. This sample carries tens of thousands of clones, with 1% to 1.5% going to the ten biggest clones. Sample: blood buffy coat. The origin of this receptor is a woman between 18 and 75 years old with a cervical HPV16 infection that either progressed to CIN3+ or cleared (not recorded which).

Here the CDR3 reads CASSLYGAGEGSEQYF. The covered CDR3 bases are TGTGCCAGCAGCTTATATGGGGCGGGGGAGGGGAGCGAG. This chain joins TRBV13 and TRBJ2-7; 7 positions match TRBD2. The DNA ends 3 residues before the CDR3 does, and the rest of the CDR3 is filled in from the germline J gene. V was clipped by 2 bases and J by 6 bases; unmatched bases: 13. This CDR3 has 16 amino acids. From germline, CDR1 is PRHDT and CDR2 FYEKMQ (reference sequence).